Presented here are 13 T cell receptor beta chains from one specimen sequenced in a study of blood T cells in healthy people across ages (dated by TCRdb to about 2015). Preparation of the library involved 5' RACE. Sequenced on an Illumina HiSeq 2500. A second roughly 7 to 11 cycle PCR used a sample-barcoded 5' primer and a J-beta primer mix. The public reads were reprocessed in TCRdb via fastp at Q25 and MiXCR, keeping in-frame beta chains. Each CDR3 protein appears once, grouped with its most common genes and DNA. Recorded for this sample are 780,000 or so distinct CDR3 sequences; about 61% of them occurred a single time. Clones ranked in the top ten supply under 30% of the sample. The material sequenced was blood. The receptors here all came from a man aged 40-49 years in good health.

This clonotype was seen a few times. The chain couples TRBV6-1 to TRBJ2-7, with 11 nucleotides matching TRBD2. Germline assignment: CDR1 MNHNS and CDR2 SASEGT. The ends lost 4 bases at V and 2 bases at J; junction bases unmatched: 4. The CDR3 totals 15 residues. In nucleotides, the CDR3 is TGTGCCAGCAGTGCCCTAGCGGGAGGCCCCTACGAGCAGTACTTC. It codes for CASSALAGGPYEQYF.

This clonotype was detected a few times. This chain links TRBV13 with TRBJ2-7, with 7 bases matching TRBD1. V lost 1 base and J lost 0; bases outside the gene matches: 9. The CDR3 covers 17 residues. Germline lookup yields CDR1 PRHDT and CDR2 FYEKMQ (reference sequence). In nucleotides, the CDR3 is TGTGCCAGCAGCTTAGCCCCAGGGGGACAGTCCTCCTACGAGCAGTACTTC. Translating it yields CASSLAPGGQSSYEQYF.

The chain is built from TRBV20-1 and TRBJ2-1, with D uncertain. CDR1 is DFQATT and CDR2 is SNEGSKA in the germline V gene (reference sequence). V lost 5 bases and J lost 3, with 17 bases in between. The CDR3 is made up of 15 amino acids. CDR3: CSAPTLRKGYNEQFF. Here the CDR3 DNA reads TGCAGTGCTCCTACCCTCAGAAAAGGCTACAATGAGCAGTTCTTC.

This clonotype has just one count. The chain uses TRBV20-1 and TRBJ2-1, with 7 positions matching TRBD2. Germline CDR1 reads DFQATT; CDR2 reads SNEGSKA (reference sequence). V shed 5 bases and J 0 bases; nucleotides not matched to a gene: 10. The CDR3 consists of 16 residues. CDR3 protein: CSADLVTGGSYNEQFF. The CDR3 DNA sequence: TGCAGTGCTGATCTAGTGACGGGAGGCTCCTACAATGAGCAGTTCTTC.

The table lists this clonotype with a few counts. The rearrangement joins TRBV7-2 to TRBJ2-3; D is unclear. The CDR3 is 14 residues long. Looked up from germline, CDR1 is SGHTA and CDR2 is FQGNSA. V was clipped by 5 bases and J by 1 base, with 10 bases between them. CDR3 sequence: CASSPPGRTDTQYF. The CDR3 DNA sequence: TGTGCCAGCAGCCCTCCCGGACGCACAGATACGCAGTATTTT.

This clonotype was seen more than once but under ten times. This chain links TRBV14 with TRBJ2-7; TRBD2 aligns across 13 bases. Trimming at V came to 4 bases and at J to 3 bases, leaving 15 bases not matched to a gene. Germline loops: CDR1 SGHDN, CDR2 FVKESK. The CDR3 extends over 19 amino acids. The DNA of the CDR3 is TGTGCCAGCAGCCTACGGACTAGCGGGAGCTCCTTTCCAATCTACGAGCAGTACTTC. It is translated as CASSLRTSGSSFPIYEQYF.

The chain employs TRBV7-2 and TRBJ1-2; no clear D gene. The V and J ends lost 0 bases and 4 bases respectively, with 12 bases between them. From germline, CDR1 is SGHTA and CDR2 FQGNSA. CDR3 size: 15 residues. The CDR3 spells CASSLAPTEGYGYTF. The CDR3 DNA is TGTGCCAGCAGCTTAGCTCCTACAGAGGGCTATGGCTACACCTTC.

In its sample, this clonotype was seen a few times. The rearrangement joins TRBV6-5 to TRBJ2-4; 10 positions agree with TRBD2. Near its end, the DNA agrees better with TRBJ2-7, so the J call may be wrong. The germline V gene has CDR1 MNHEY and CDR2 SVGAGI. The CDR3 contains 14 residues. This CDR3 reads CASSYSGRIDEQYF. CDR3 nucleotide sequence: TGTGCCAGCAGTTATAGCGGGAGGATAGACGAGCAGTACTTC.

The chain employs TRBV6-6 and TRBJ1-6; maybe TRBD1 (5 bases). The V and J ends lost 10 bases and 6 bases respectively, with 16 bases between them. CDR3 size: 14 residues. Per the germline V gene, CDR1 is MNHNY and CDR2 is SVGAGI (reference sequence). In nucleotides, the CDR3 is TGTGCCAACAGCCCCGGGACGGCTAATTCACCCCTCCACTTT. Translating it yields CANSPGTANSPLHF.

The sample holds one count of this clonotype. The chain links TRBV24-1 to TRBJ2-2; TRBD1 agrees at 7 bases. Trimming took 7 bases from V and 1 from J; bases not matched to a gene: 5. Germline V gene lookup returns CDR1 KGHDR and CDR2 SFDVKD. The CDR3 consists of 15 residues. CDR3 sequence (DNA): TGTGCCACCAGGGGGGACAGTAAGAACACCGGGGAGCTGTTTTTT. It specifies CATRGDSKNTGELFF.

In its sample, this clonotype was seen once. The V and J genes are TRBV7-3 and TRBJ2-5; 7 nucleotides agree with TRBD2. The J call may be incorrect, as the DNA end agrees better with TRBJ2-7. The length of the CDR3 is 16 residues. Germline CDR1 and CDR2: SGHTA and FQGTGA. The CDR3 sequence is CAGPRGVGGPFCEQYF. The CDR3, as DNA: TGTGCCGGACCTCGAGGAGTGGGAGGGCCTTTTTGCGAGCAGTACTTC.

This chain links TRBV19 with TRBJ2-1, with D possibly matching TRBD1 (5 bases). Germline assignment: CDR1 LNHDA and CDR2 SQIVND (reference sequence). V lost 9 bases and J lost 7, with 13 bases in between. The CDR3 extends over 12 amino acids. The CDR3 DNA reads TGTGCCAGCAGGACACTCAGAAATGAGCAGTTCTTC. Translation: CASRTLRNEQFF. The complete variable domain, with remaining parts taken from reference TRBV19 and TRBJ2-1, reads DGGITQSPKYLFRKEGQNVTLSCEQNLNHDAMYWYRQDPGQGLRLIYYSQIVNDFQKGDIAEGYSVSREKKESFPLTVTSAQKNPTAFYLCASRTLRNEQFFGPGTRLTVL.

V and J are TRBV9 and TRBJ2-3; TRBD2 matches 11 bases. The V segment lost 0 bases and the J segment 4 bases; nucleotides outside the gene matches: 4. Germline assignment: CDR1 SGDLS and CDR2 YYNGEE. The CDR3 has 16 amino acids. As DNA, the CDR3 is TGTGCCAGCAGCGTAGCGGGACTAGCGGCGGCAGATACGCAGTATTTT. Protein product: CASSVAGLAAADTQYF.